This T cell receptor (beta chain) was found in a study of blood T cell repertoires in COVID-19. From germline, CDR1 is ENHRY and CDR2 SYGVKD. This CDR3 is built from 14 residues. V dropped 5 bases and J dropped 3; count of bases not matched to a gene: 6. Sequenced by immunoSEQ multiplex PCR; TCRdb stores in-frame clones only, minus some. The sample lists 160,000 or so clones, roughly 87% occurring once. The chain combines TRBV10-3 with TRBJ2-5; 7 nucleotides align to TRBD1. The origin of this receptor is a human donor with acute COVID-19. The donor label of this sample is uncertain. The specimen sequenced was PBMCs or T cells enriched from blood (not recorded which). CDR3 bases: TGTGCCATCAGTAAGACAGGGTCGGAAGAGACCCAGTACTTC. Translated: CAISKTGSEETQYF.